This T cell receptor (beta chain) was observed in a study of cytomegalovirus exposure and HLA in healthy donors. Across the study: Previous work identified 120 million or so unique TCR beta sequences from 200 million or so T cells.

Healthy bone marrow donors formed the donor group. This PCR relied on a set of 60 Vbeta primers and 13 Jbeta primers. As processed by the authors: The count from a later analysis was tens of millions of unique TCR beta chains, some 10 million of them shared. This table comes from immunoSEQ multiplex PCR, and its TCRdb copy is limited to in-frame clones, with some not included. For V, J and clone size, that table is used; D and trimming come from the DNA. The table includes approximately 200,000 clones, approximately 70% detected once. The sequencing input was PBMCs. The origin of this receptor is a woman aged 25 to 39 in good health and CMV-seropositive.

The CDR3 spells CASRNPVAGANVLTF. For the CDR3, the DNA is TGTGCCAGCAGGAACCCGGTAGCTGGGGCCAACGTCCTGACTTTC. The V gene is TRBV6-5, the J gene TRBJ2-6; no firm D call. Trimming left V 6 bases short and J 2 bases short, with 11 bases between. This CDR3 is built from 15 residues. CDR1 and CDR2 from the germline V gene are MNHEY and SVGAGI.